Below, 22 T cell receptor beta chains from the same sample are listed, as sequenced in a study of neurological immune-mediated disorders. MiXCR was run by TCRdb on the 5' RACE reads, yielding one entry per CDR3 protein. The sample has 50,000 to 55,000 distinct CDR3 sequences; 3% to 4% are singletons. Sequencing was performed on PBMCs. Source of these receptors: a man aged 55 to 70 with multiple sclerosis.

This chain uses TRBV5-6 with TRBJ2-3; 7 positions agree with TRBD1. Per germline, CDR1 SGHDT and CDR2 YYEEEE. The CDR3 loop spans 14 amino acids. V gave up 4 bases and J gave up 4 bases; unmatched junction bases: 6. The CDR3 nucleotides read TGTGCCAGCAGCCGCAGTACAGGGGCAGATACGCAGTATTTT. Translating gives CASSRSTGADTQYF. Drawing the rest from reference TRBV5-6 and TRBJ2-3, the complete variable domain is DAGVTQSPTHLIKTRGQQVTLRCSPKSGHDTVSWYQQALGQGPQFIFQYYEEEERQRGNFPDRFSGHQFPNYSSELNVNALLLGDSALYLCASSRSTGADTQYFGPGTRLTVL.

This clonotype has a count of ten or more. This chain uses TRBV20-1 with TRBJ1-1; D might be TRBD1 (5 bases). Germline V gene lookup returns CDR1 DFQATT and CDR2 SNEGSKA (reference sequence). Trimming pared 5 bases from V and 3 bases from J, leaving 16 bases between. This CDR3 contains 14 residues. The DNA for the CDR3 is TGCAGTGCTCCCAAGAGGTTGGGGGACACTGAAGCTTTCTTT. Protein product: CSAPKRLGDTEAFF.

This chain joins TRBV10-2 and TRBJ1-1; D not resolved. The V and J ends lost 3 bases and 1 base respectively, with 6 bases between them. Germline values: CDR1 WSHSY, CDR2 SAAADI. The CDR3 is 13 residues long. For the CDR3, the DNA is TGCGCCAGCAGTGAAACCCAGAACACTGAAGCTTTCTTT. Translated: CASSETQNTEAFF.

This clonotype appeared a few times. This rearrangement joins TRBV20-1 to TRBJ2-1, with 7 bases matching TRBD1. With 5 bases clipped from V and 7 bases from J, the junction kept 8 bases outside the gene matches. This CDR3 has 13 residues. Looked up from germline, CDR1 is DFQATT and CDR2 is SNEGSKA (reference sequence). CDR3 region: CSALDDRANEQFF. The CDR3 DNA reads TGCAGTGCTTTAGATGACAGGGCAAATGAGCAGTTCTTC.

This clonotype has a count of ten or more. This chain links TRBV29-1 with TRBJ1-1; tentatively, D is TRBD1 (6 bases). Trimming took off 5 bases at V and 0 bases at J, with 10 bases between the two ends. The CDR3 is made up of 13 amino acids. Germline V gene sequence: CDR1 SQVTM, CDR2 ANQGSEA. Written as DNA, the CDR3 is TGCAGCGTTAGACAGGATTTGAACACTGAAGCTTTCTTT. Residues: CSVRQDLNTEAFF.

The sample holds many counts of this clonotype. The chain carries TRBV12-3 or TRBV12-4 and TRBJ2-5; the match to TRBD2 covers 10 bases. The CDR3 has 16 residues. The J segment lost 1 base and the V segment lost 3 bases, leaving 5 bases of the junction unmatched. The CDR3 loop is CASSFSSGGIQETQYF. Written as DNA, the CDR3 is TGTGCCAGCAGTTTTAGTAGCGGGGGGATCCAAGAGACCCAGTACTTC.

There are many counts of this clonotype. In nucleotides, the CDR3 is TGTGCCAGCTCCCCCGGGACAGGGAGTAACTATGGCTACACCTTC. Translated: CASSPGTGSNYGYTF. The chain carries TRBV18 and TRBJ1-2; 9 bases are a match to TRBD1. After removal of 6 bases from V and 1 base from J, the junction contained 6 bases not matched to a gene. The V gene's germline CDR1 is KGHSH and CDR2 LQKENI. The CDR3 has 15 amino acids.

In its sample, this clonotype was seen a few times. The V call is TRBV9, the J call TRBJ2-7; D gene uncertain. CDR3 length: 13 amino acids. Deletions cut 0 bases from V and 6 bases from J, with 10 bases between. CDR1 SGDLS and CDR2 YYNGEE come from the germline V gene. The CDR3 DNA follows: TGTGCCAGCAGCGTAGATATTTTAGGCGAGCAGTACTTC. Encoded protein: CASSVDILGEQYF.

In the case of this clonotype: A much larger clonotype is one base distant, so this may be a read error. The CDR3 reads CARKTGDEAFF. The CDR3 coding sequence is TGTGCCAGAAAGACGGGAGATGAAGCTTTCTTT. V and J are TRBV12-3 or TRBV12-4 and TRBJ1-1, with D unclear. The CDR3 covers 11 residues. Trimming left V 9 bases short and J 7 bases short, with 12 bases between.

At least ten counts were recorded for this clonotype. The chain combines TRBV20-1 with TRBJ1-1; D remains ambiguous. Germline CDR1 is DFQATT and CDR2 is SNEGSKA (reference sequence). V was shortened by 3 bases and J by 5 bases, with 19 bases between the two germline ends. CDR3 size: 15 residues. The CDR3 is CSARGSPPEGTEAFF. The CDR3 DNA reads TGCAGTGCTAGGGGGTCGCCTCCGGAGGGAACTGAAGCTTTCTTT.

This clonotype showed up many times. This chain joins TRBV5-1 and TRBJ2-5; D is perhaps TRBD1 (6 bases). Per germline, CDR1 SGHRS and CDR2 YFSETQ. Trimming cost V 4 bases and J 2 bases, with 9 bases left between them. The CDR3 is 13 amino acids. The CDR3 DNA sequence: TGCGCCAGCAGCGGACAGATTCAAGAGACCCAGTACTTC. This translates into CASSGQIQETQYF.

There are many counts of this clonotype. The rearrangement links TRBV3-1 to TRBJ1-3; no reliable D call. Germline V gene data show CDR1 as LGHDT and CDR2 as YNNKEL (reference sequence). The CDR3 has 13 amino acids. The V and J ends lost 4 bases and 0 bases respectively, with 4 bases between them. CDR3: CASSLDSGNTIYF. CDR3 sequence (DNA): TGTGCCAGCAGCCTTGACTCTGGAAACACCATATATTTT.

This clonotype was recorded many times. This sequence joins TRBV20-1 and TRBJ2-7; 7 bases align to TRBD2. The germline V gene has CDR1 DFQATT and CDR2 SNEGSKA (reference sequence). J was trimmed by 0 bases and V by 5 bases; bases with no gene match: 7. The CDR3 spans 14 residues. The CDR3 loop reads CSARNLAASYEQYF. CDR3 sequence (DNA): TGCAGTGCTCGGAACCTAGCGGCCTCCTACGAGCAGTACTTC.

This clonotype was observed at least ten times. The chain recombines TRBV7-8 with TRBJ2-3; D is ambiguous. The CDR3 runs 12 residues. Per the germline V gene, CDR1 is SGHVS and CDR2 is FQNEAQ. V lost 3 bases to trimming and J lost 9 bases, with 10 bases between them. CDR3 loop: CASSFLPLTQYF. The DNA for the CDR3 is TGTGCCAGCAGCTTTTTACCATTAACGCAGTATTTT. Full variable domain (rest looked up from reference TRBV7-8 and TRBJ2-3): GAGVSQSPRYKVAKRGQDVALRCDPISGHVSLFWYQQALGQGPEFLTYFQNEAQLDKSGLPSDRFFAERPEGSVSTLKIQRTQQEDSAVYLCASSFLPLTQYFGPGTRLTVL.

This clonotype was seen many times. This sequence joins TRBV12-3 or TRBV12-4 and TRBJ2-5, with TRBD2 identical over 7 bases. The CDR3 has 14 residues. The junction had 9 bases not matched to a gene; V was cut back by 8 bases and J by 3 bases. CDR3 amino acids: CASARRGSEETQYF. The CDR3 bases are TGTGCCAGCGCGCGGCGGGGGAGTGAAGAGACCCAGTACTTC.

Ten or more counts support this clonotype. The chain couples TRBV20-1 to TRBJ1-1; weak D call: TRBD1 (6 bases). V was trimmed by 5 bases and J by 1 base, leaving 17 bases between them. Germline-derived CDR1 and CDR2 are DFQATT and SNEGSKA (reference sequence). CDR3 size: 15 residues. CDR3: CSAYRAGLPNTEAFF. The CDR3 DNA is TGCAGTGCTTACAGGGCCGGGCTTCCGAACACTGAAGCTTTCTTT.

This clonotype was seen ten or more times. The chain links TRBV20-1 to TRBJ1-3; D ambiguous. CDR1 is DFQATT, CDR2 SNEGSKA, per germline (reference sequence). This CDR3 comprises 14 residues. Deletions cut 0 bases from V and 3 bases from J, with 9 bases between. This CDR3 reads CSARDLGSGNTIYF. The CDR3 DNA reads as TGCAGTGCTAGAGATTTAGGGAGTGGAAACACCATATATTTT.

This clonotype was found many times. This chain uses TRBV5-1 with TRBJ2-5; 7 bases map to TRBD1. The V and J ends lost 4 bases and 4 bases, in that order; junction bases with no gene match: 4. The CDR3 runs to 13 residues. Germline CDR1 SGHRS, CDR2 YFSETQ. The CDR3 protein is CASSRGLGETQYF. CDR3 nucleotide sequence: TGCGCCAGCAGCAGGGGGCTGGGAGAGACCCAGTACTTC.

This clonotype has at least ten counts. J is TRBJ1-2 and V is TRBV13, with no clear D. The germline V gene encodes CDR1 PRHDT and CDR2 FYEKMQ (reference sequence). Trimming left V 5 bases short and J 0 bases short, with 10 bases between. The CDR3 consists of 14 residues. The CDR3 protein is CASSRGEANYGYTF. CDR3 sequence (DNA): TGTGCCAGCAGCCGCGGGGAGGCTAACTATGGCTACACCTTC.

Points on this clonotype: Relative to the germline gene, one junction end is altered; a read error may explain this. This chain uses TRBV6-1 with TRBJ1-2; D unresolved. This CDR3 is 12 amino acids long. The germline V gene encodes CDR1 MNHNS and CDR2 SASEGT. The CDR3 loop is CDSNKQIYGYTF. The DNA for the CDR3 is TGTGACAGCAATAAACAGATCTATGGCTACACCTTC.

This clonotype has at least ten counts. The chain uses TRBV20-1 and TRBJ1-4; D perhaps matches TRBD1 (6 bases). The germline gives CDR1 DFQATT, CDR2 SNEGSKA (reference sequence). The CDR3 loop spans 13 amino acids. V shed 2 bases and J shed 4 bases, with 8 bases lying between them. CDR3: CSARTGFNEKLFF. In nucleotides, the CDR3 is TGCAGTGCTAGAACAGGGTTTAATGAAAAACTGTTTTTT.

In this sample, this clonotype turned up a few times. This CDR3 reads CATSRGWETQYF. The CDR3 nucleotides read TGTGCCACCAGCAGAGGTTGGGAGACCCAGTACTTC. This rearrangement joins TRBV15 to TRBJ2-5; D not resolved. Germline V gene sequence: CDR1 LNHNV, CDR2 YYDKDF (reference sequence). V lost 1 base and J 5 bases, leaving 5 bases between the germline ends. The CDR3 runs 12 residues. The full variable domain, completed using reference TRBV15 and TRBJ2-5, is DAMVIQNPRYQVTQFGKPVTLSCSQTLNHNVMYWYQQKSSQAPKLLFHYYDKDFNNEADTPDNFQSRRPNTSFCFLDIRSPGLGDTAMYLCATSRGWETQYFGPGTRLLVL.